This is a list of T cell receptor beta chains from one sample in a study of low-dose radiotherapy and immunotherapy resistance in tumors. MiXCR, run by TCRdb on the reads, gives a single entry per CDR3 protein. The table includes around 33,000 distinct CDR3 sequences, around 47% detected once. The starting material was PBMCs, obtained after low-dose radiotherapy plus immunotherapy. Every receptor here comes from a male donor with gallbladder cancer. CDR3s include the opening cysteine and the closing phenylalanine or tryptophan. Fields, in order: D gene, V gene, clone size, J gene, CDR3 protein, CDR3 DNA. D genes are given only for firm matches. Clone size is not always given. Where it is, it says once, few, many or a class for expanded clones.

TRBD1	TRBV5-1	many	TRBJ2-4	CASSLNPGGSKNIQYF	TGCGCCAGCAGCCTGAACCCAGGGGGCTCCAAAAACATTCAGTACTTC
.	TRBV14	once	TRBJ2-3	CASSVGRDTQYF	TGTGCCAGCAGCGTGGGGAGGGATACGCAGTATTTT
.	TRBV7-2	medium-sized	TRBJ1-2	CASSLGGGLYGYTF	TGCGCCAGCAGCTTGGGTGGGGGCCTCTATGGCTACACCTTC
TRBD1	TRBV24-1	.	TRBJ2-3	CAAGDRVPDTQYF	TGTGCCGCCGGGGACAGGGTCCCAGATACGCAGTATTTT
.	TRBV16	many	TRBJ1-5	CASSQVLSGNGNQPQHF	TGTGCCAGCAGCCAAGTATTATCAGGGAACGGCAATCAGCCCCAGCATTTT
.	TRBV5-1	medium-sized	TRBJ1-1	CASAIQATTEAFF	TGCGCCAGCGCCATTCAGGCTACCACTGAAGCTTTCTTT
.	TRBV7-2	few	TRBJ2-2	CASRAGGTGELFF	TGTGCCAGCAGGGCTGGGGGGACCGGGGAGCTGTTTTTT
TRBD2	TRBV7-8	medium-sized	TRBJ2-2	CASSLTSGGTGELFF	TGTGCCAGCAGCCTGACTAGCGGGGGTACCGGGGAGCTGTTTTTT
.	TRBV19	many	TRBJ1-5	CASSIVGRTYSNQPQHF	TGTGCCAGTAGTATAGTCGGCAGGACCTATAGCAATCAGCCCCAGCATTTT
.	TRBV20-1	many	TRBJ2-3	CSARQIADLTDTQYF	TGCAGTGCTCGGCAAATAGCGGACCTCACAGATACGCAGTATTTT
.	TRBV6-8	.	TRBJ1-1	CASNHPKGPEAFF	TGTGCCAGCAACCACCCCAAGGGCCCTGAAGCTTTCTTT
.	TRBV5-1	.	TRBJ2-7	CASSLHPALSYEQYF	TGCGCCAGCAGCTTGCACCCAGCTCTATCCTACGAGCAGTACTTC
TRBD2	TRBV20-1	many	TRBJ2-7	CSASEGTSGYEQYF	TGCAGTGCTAGCGAGGGGACTAGCGGATACGAGCAGTACTTC
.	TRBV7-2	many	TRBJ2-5	CASSLGGGSETQYF	TGTGCCAGCAGCTTAGGGGGGGGCAGTGAGACCCAGTACTTC
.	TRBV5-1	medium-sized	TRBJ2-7	CASSLAQYYEQYF	TGCGCCAGCAGCTTGGCCCAGTACTACGAGCAGTACTTC
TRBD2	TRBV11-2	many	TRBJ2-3	CASSLLWTSGGPTDTQYF	TGTGCCAGCAGCCTACTATGGACTAGCGGGGGCCCGACAGATACGCAGTATTTT
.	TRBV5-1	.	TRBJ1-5	CASSLDGGLAQHF	TGCGCCAGCAGCTTGGACGGGGGTCTGGCCCAGCATTTT
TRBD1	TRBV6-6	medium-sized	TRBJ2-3	CASTTGERGRTDTQYF	TGTGCCAGCACCACCGGTGAGAGGGGGCGCACAGATACGCAGTATTTT
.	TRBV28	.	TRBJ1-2	CANPWAGNYGYTF	TGTGCCAACCCTTGGGCGGGGAACTATGGCTACACCTTC
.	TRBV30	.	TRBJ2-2	CAKQRGLANTGELFF	TGTGCCAAACAACGGGGCTTGGCGAACACCGGGGAGCTGTTTTTT
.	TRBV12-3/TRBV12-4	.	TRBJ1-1	CASRGTLGTEAFF	TGTGCCAGCAGAGGGACATTAGGTACTGAAGCTTTCTTT
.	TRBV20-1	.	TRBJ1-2	CSAPQGPRGYTF	TGCAGTGCTCCACAGGGTCCCCGCGGCTACACCTTC
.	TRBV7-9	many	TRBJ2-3	CASSFQGPPDTQYF	TGTGCCAGCAGCTTTCAGGGGCCGCCGGATACGCAGTATTTT
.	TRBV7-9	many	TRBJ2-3	CASNIGDISPDTQYF	TGTGCCAGCAACATCGGGGACATCTCACCAGATACGCAGTATTTT
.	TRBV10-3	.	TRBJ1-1	CAISQDYLTTEAFF	TGTGCCATCAGTCAGGACTACCTAACCACTGAAGCTTTCTTT
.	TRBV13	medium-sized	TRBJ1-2	CASSLAATYGYTF	TGTGCCAGCAGCTTGGCGGCGACCTATGGCTACACCTTC
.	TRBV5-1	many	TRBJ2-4	CASSPGRADIQYF	TGCGCCAGCAGCCCGGGACGAGCTGACATTCAGTACTTC
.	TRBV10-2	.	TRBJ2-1	CASRRDSYNEQFF	TGCGCCAGCCGGCGGGACTCCTACAATGAGCAGTTCTTC
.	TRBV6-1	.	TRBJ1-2	CASSNNNYGYTF	TGTGCCAGCAGTAACAATAACTATGGCTACACCTTC
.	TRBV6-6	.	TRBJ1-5	CASSFTGAGGDQPQHF	TGTGCCAGCAGCTTCACAGGCGCGGGAGGGGATCAGCCCCAGCATTTT
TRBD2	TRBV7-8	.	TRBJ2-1	CASSSRQRGGHDEQFF	TGTGCCAGCAGCTCCCGACAGCGGGGGGGCCACGATGAGCAGTTCTTC
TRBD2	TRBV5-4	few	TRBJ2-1	CASKLAGGSNEQFF	TGTGCCAGCAAACTAGCGGGGGGGAGCAATGAGCAGTTCTTC
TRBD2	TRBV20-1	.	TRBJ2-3	CSATGLAGETSTDTQYF	TGCAGTGCTACCGGACTAGCGGGGGAAACTAGCACAGATACGCAGTATTTT
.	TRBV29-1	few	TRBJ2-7	CSVARTDYEQYF	TGCAGCGTTGCTCGGACAGACTACGAGCAGTACTTC
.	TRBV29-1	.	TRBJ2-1	CSVEVYEQFF	TGCAGCGTGGAAGTTTATGAGCAGTTCTTC
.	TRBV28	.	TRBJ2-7	CASSWGWGPHEQYF	TGTGCCAGCAGTTGGGGATGGGGCCCCCACGAGCAGTACTTC
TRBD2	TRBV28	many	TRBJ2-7	CASRRPGLANYEQYF	TGTGCCAGCAGACGGCCGGGACTAGCGAACTACGAGCAGTACTTC